Listed below are T cell receptor beta chains from one sample, sequenced in a study of identical twins. TCRdb re-analysed the 5' RACE reads in MiXCR, keeping a single row per CDR3 protein. Here the sample spans fewer than 550,000 distinct CDR3 sequences, 14% being singletons. The sample was also reused in another study, on yellow fever vaccine responses in identical twins.

Source material: CD4+ T cells sorted from blood. The receptors stem from a woman aged 18-30 years in good health. Each CDR3 is given without its conserved first and last residue. Fields, in order: J gene, V gene, CDR3 protein.

TRBJ1-5	TRBV20-1	SARSGNNQPQH
TRBJ1-6	TRBV28	ASTSSGQGNSPLH
TRBJ2-7	TRBV11-2	ASSLARGLTYEQY
TRBJ2-3	TRBV3-1	ASSLPDRGDTQY
TRBJ2-7	TRBV29-1	SHRDYKSYEQY
TRBJ1-1	TRBV7-9	ASSLTGSTGTEAF
TRBJ1-1	TRBV13	ASSSSRGSEAF
TRBJ2-7	TRBV12-3/TRBV12-4	ASSHSLGEQY
TRBJ2-3	TRBV27	ARTDRGGGTDTQY
TRBJ2-7	TRBV2	ASWRQGSYEQY
TRBJ1-3	TRBV12-3/TRBV12-4	ATTAYRGRDGNTIY
TRBJ2-1	TRBV7-8	ASSFPRDSVYNEQF
TRBJ2-7	TRBV20-1	SAREGEATHEQY
TRBJ2-7	TRBV27	ASRRSTGTHYEQY
TRBJ1-1	TRBV20-1	SAISQLGAVKAF
TRBJ2-6	TRBV28	ASSLISGANVLT
TRBJ1-4	TRBV5-5	ASSLVQGTEKLF
TRBJ2-3	TRBV7-2	ASSPRTVYLSDTQY
TRBJ2-3	TRBV20-1	SAGNPGLAPDTQY
TRBJ2-3	TRBV6-2/TRBV6-3	ASTSSTDTQY
TRBJ2-7	TRBV7-2	ASSLGTESGEY
TRBJ2-2	TRBV6-1	ASRGTSERNTGELF
TRBJ1-6	TRBV19	ASSTGYNSPLH
TRBJ2-5	TRBV18	ASSPPVKIQETQY
TRBJ2-2	TRBV5-5	ASSSATRTGWHTGELF
TRBJ2-5	TRBV20-1	SPPGLAEETQY
TRBJ2-6	TRBV27	ASSQMGLYSGANVLT